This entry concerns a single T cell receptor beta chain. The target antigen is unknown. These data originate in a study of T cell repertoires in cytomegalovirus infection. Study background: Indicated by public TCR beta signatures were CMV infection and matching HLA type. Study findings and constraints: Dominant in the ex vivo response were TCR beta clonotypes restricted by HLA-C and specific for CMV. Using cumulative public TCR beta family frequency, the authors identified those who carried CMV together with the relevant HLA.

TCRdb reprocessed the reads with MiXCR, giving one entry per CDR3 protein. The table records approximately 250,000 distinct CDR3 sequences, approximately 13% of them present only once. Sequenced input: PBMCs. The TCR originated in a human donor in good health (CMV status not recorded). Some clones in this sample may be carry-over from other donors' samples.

The CDR3 DNA reads as TGTGCCAGCAGCTTCTCTGGGTCTGGCACCGGGGAGCTGTTTTTT. It yields the protein CASSFSGSGTGELFF. The chain uses TRBV7-3 and TRBJ2-2; D ambiguous. This CDR3 has 15 residues. The V end was cut by 3 bases, the J end by 4 bases, with 12 bases between. From germline, CDR1 is SGHTA and CDR2 FQGTGA.